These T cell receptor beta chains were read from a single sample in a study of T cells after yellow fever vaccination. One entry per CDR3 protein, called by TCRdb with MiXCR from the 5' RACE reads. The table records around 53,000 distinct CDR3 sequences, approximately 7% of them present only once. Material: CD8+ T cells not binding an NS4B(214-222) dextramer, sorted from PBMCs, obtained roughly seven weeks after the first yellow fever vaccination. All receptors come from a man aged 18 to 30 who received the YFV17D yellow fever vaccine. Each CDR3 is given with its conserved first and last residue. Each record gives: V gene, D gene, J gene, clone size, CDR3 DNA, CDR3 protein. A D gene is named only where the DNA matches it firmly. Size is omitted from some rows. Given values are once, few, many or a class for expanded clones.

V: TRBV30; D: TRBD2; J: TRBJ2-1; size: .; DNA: TGTGCCTGGGCGATGGGGGGGGACGAGCAGTTCTTC; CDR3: CAWAMGGDEQFF
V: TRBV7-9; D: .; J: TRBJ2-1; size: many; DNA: TGTGCCAGCACGGGAGCCTCCTACAATGAGCAGTTCTTC; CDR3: CASTGASYNEQFF
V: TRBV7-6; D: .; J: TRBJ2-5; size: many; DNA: TGTGCCAGCAGCTTAGACTTCCGGGAGCAAGAGACCCAGTACTTC; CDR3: CASSLDFREQETQYF
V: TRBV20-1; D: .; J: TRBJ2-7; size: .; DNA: TGCAGTGCTAGACTGGGGGAGGGGGCGTCCTACGAGCAGTACTTC; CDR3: CSARLGEGASYEQYF
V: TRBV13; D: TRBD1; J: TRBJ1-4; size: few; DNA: TGTGCCAGCACGGCAGGGGGCGAAAAACTGTTTTTT; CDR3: CASTAGGEKLFF
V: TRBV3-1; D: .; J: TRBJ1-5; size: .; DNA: TGTGCCAGCAGCCGGGGGGGCTTGGGCAATCAGCCCCAGCATTTT; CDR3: CASSRGGLGNQPQHF
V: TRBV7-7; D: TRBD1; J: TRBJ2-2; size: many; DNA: TGTGCCAGCAGCTTATACCCTAAAACAGGGGGGACCGGGGAGCTGTTTTTT; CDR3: CASSLYPKTGGTGELFF
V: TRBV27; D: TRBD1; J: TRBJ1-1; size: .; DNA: TGTGCCAGCAGTTCCGGGTGGACAGGTCAAATCGCTAACACTGAAGCTTTCTTT; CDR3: CASSSGWTGQIANTEAFF
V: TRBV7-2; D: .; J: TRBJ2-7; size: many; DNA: TGTGCCAGCAGCTTATCAACGGCAGATGACTACGAGCAGTACTTC; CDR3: CASSLSTADDYEQYF
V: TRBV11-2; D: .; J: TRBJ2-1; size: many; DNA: TGTGCCATAGGCGGGCGGGTTGGCTCCTACAATGAGCAGTTCTTC; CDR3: CAIGGRVGSYNEQFF
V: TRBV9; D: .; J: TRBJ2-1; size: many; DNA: TGTGCCAGCAGCGGCGGGGCCACCTACAATGAGCAGTTCTTC; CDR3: CASSGGATYNEQFF
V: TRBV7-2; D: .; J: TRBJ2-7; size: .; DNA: TGTGCCAGCAGCTTAGATCCGGGACTGGACTACGAGCAGTACTTC; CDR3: CASSLDPGLDYEQYF
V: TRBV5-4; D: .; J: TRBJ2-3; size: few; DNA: TGTGCCAGCAGCTGGACCGGGGACGAGGGCACGCAGTATTTT; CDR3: CASSWTGDEGTQYF
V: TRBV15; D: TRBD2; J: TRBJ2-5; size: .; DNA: TGTGCCACCAGCACCTATCTAGCGGGGGACCCCGAGGGGACCCAGTACTTC; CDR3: CATSTYLAGDPEGTQYF
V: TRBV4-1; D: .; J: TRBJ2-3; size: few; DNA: TGCGCCAGCAGCCTCCACAGGGAATTGGGAGATACGCAGTATTTT; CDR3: CASSLHRELGDTQYF
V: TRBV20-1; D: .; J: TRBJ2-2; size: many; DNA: TGCAGTGCTGGCGGGGTGACCGGGGAGCTGTTTTTT; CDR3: CSAGGVTGELFF
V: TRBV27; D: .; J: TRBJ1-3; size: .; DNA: TGTGCCAGCAGTTTAGGAAAGGGGCCTGGAAACACCATATATTTT; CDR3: CASSLGKGPGNTIYF
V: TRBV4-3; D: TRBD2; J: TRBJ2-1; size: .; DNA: TGCGCCAGCAGCCAAGATCCCCTCGGACTAGCGGGGGTGGTTGAGCAGTTCTTC; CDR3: CASSQDPLGLAGVVEQFF
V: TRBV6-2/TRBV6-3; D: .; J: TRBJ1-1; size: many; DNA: TGTGCCAGCAGTTACTCGGACCTCATGGGGGCAACTGAAGCTTTCTTT; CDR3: CASSYSDLMGATEAFF
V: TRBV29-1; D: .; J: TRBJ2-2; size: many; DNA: TGCAGCGTGACAGACGCGAACACCGGGGAGCTGTTTTTT; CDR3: CSVTDANTGELFF
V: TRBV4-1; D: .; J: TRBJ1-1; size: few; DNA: TGCGCCAGCAGCCAAGATGGCTCTGAAGCTTTCTTT; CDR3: CASSQDGSEAFF
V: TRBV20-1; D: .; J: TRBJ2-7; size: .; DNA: TGCAGTGCTAGAGTTACCGGGACCGCCTCCTACGAGCAGTACTTC; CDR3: CSARVTGTASYEQYF
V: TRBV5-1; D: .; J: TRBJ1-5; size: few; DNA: TGCGCCAGCAGCTTGGGTCCCATGAATCAGCCCCAGCATTTT; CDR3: CASSLGPMNQPQHF
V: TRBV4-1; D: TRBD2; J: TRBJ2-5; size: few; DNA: TGCGCCAGCAGCCAAGAAGGACTAGCGGGGGCCCGCGAAGAGACCCAGTACTTC; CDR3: CASSQEGLAGAREETQYF
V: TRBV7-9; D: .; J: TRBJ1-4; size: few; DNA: TGTGCCAGCAGCCCGCCCAACGTAGGACTTAATGAAAAACTGTTTTTT; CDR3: CASSPPNVGLNEKLFF
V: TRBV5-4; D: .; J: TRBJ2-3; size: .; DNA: TGTGCCAGCAGCTCCCCCGGGGCGGTGGGAGATACGCAGTATTTT; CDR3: CASSSPGAVGDTQYF
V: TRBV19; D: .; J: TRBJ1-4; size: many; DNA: TGTGCCAGTAGTATAGCGGGCATTGGGAGTGAAAAACTGTTTTTT; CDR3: CASSIAGIGSEKLFF
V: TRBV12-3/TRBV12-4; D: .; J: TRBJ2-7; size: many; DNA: TGTGCCAGCAGTTTGGATGGCACCGGGGACGAGCAGTACTTC; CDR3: CASSLDGTGDEQYF
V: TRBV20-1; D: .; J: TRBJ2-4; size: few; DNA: TGCAGTGCCAGAACAGGGTTGGGGAACATTCAGTACTTC; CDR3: CSARTGLGNIQYF
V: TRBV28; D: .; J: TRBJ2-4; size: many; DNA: TGTGCCAGCAAAACGGCCAAAAACATTCAGTACTTC; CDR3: CASKTAKNIQYF